The rows below give T cell receptor beta chains drawn from one sample of a study of monozygotic twins with cystic fibrosis. Assay: immunoSEQ multiplex PCR; the TCRdb copy retains only in-frame clones and omits some. The data contain roughly 24,000 clones, 95% to 98% of them singletons. Sequencing was carried out using blood. The receptors originated from a girl under 18 with cystic fibrosis. Both conserved end residues are part of each CDR3. A D gene is named only where the DNA matches it firmly. Part of the rows lack a size; the others show once, few, many or a class for expanded clones.

TRBV9,TRBJ2-1,NA,NA,18,TGTGCCAGCAGCGTAGGTAGCGGTCAAACAGCCCCCTACAATGAGCAGTTCTTC,CASSVGSGQTAPYNEQFF
TRBV2,TRBJ2-6,TRBD1,NA,18,TGTGCCAGCAGCTGGGGACAGGGGGTTACCTCTGGGGCCAACGTCCTGACTTTC,CASSWGQGVTSGANVLTF
TRBV5-4,TRBJ2-1,NA,NA,14,TGTGCCAGCAGCCTTTCAACAAATCGCGGTGAGCAGTTCTTC,CASSLSTNRGEQFF
TRBV4-3,TRBJ2-1,NA,NA,17,TGCGCCAGCAGCCGCTCCGTCGTGGATCAGGATTACAATGAGCAGTTCTTC,CASSRSVVDQDYNEQFF
TRBV7-9,TRBJ2-6,NA,NA,16,TGTGCCAGCAGCTTACCCCAGGGATCTGGGGCCAACGTCCTGACTTTC,CASSLPQGSGANVLTF
TRBV10-3,TRBJ1-2,NA,NA,15,TGTGCCATCAGTGAGTCAGGACCTGATAACTATGGCTACACCTTC,CAISESGPDNYGYTF
TRBV18,TRBJ2-3,TRBD2,NA,17,TGTGCCAGCTCACCAGATGGACTAGCGCACCGCACAGATACGCAGTATTTT,CASSPDGLAHRTDTQYF
TRBV5-1,TRBJ2-1,NA,NA,16,TGCGCCAGCAGCTTGGAGGCGGGGAGCTCCTACAATGAGCAGTTCTTC,CASSLEAGSSYNEQFF
TRBV5-1,TRBJ2-2,TRBD2,NA,16,TGCGCCAGCAGCTTGGAAGCGGGAGTGGACACCGGGGAGCTGTTTTTT,CASSLEAGVDTGELFF
TRBV29-1,TRBJ2-5,NA,NA,14,TGCAGCGTTGACACTTCCGGGGGAGGAGAGACCCAGTACTTC,CSVDTSGGGETQYF
TRBV4-3,TRBJ2-6,NA,NA,14,TGCGCCAGCAGCCCCACGCTTGGGGCCAACGTCCTGACTTTC,CASSPTLGANVLTF
TRBV6-6,TRBJ2-5,NA,NA,14,TGTGCCAGCAGTCCCCGGGGGGCTCGAGAGACCCAGTACTTC,CASSPRGARETQYF
TRBV4-1,TRBJ2-5,TRBD2,NA,18,TGCGCCAGCAGCCAGGGGGTAAGCGGGAGAGTACTCCAAGAGACCCAGTACTTC,CASSQGVSGRVLQETQYF
TRBV28,TRBJ2-5,NA,NA,11,TGTGCCAGCAGTTTCTTAGGGACCCAGTACTTC,CASSFLGTQYF
TRBV7-2,TRBJ1-3,NA,NA,14,TGTGCCAGCAGCCCCGGGACATACGGAAACACCATATATTTT,CASSPGTYGNTIYF
TRBV6-5,TRBJ2-3,NA,NA,15,TGTGCCAGCAGTTACGATCCTAGCAACACAGATACGCAGTATTTT,CASSYDPSNTDTQYF
TRBV6-5,TRBJ1-5,NA,NA,13,TGTGCCAGCAGGCCGCGTGGGGATCAGCCCCAGCATTTT,CASRPRGDQPQHF
TRBV5-1,TRBJ2-2,TRBD2,NA,18,TGCGCCAGCAGCTTGGCCCCAGGCGGGAGCAGTTTAACCGGGGAGCTGTTTTTT,CASSLAPGGSSLTGELFF
TRBV29-1,TRBJ2-3,NA,NA,13,TGCAGCGTCGAGGAGGGGGGGACAGATACGCAGTATTTT,CSVEEGGTDTQYF
TRBV7-8,TRBJ1-5,NA,few,16,TGTGCCAGCAGCTCCGAAATAGGGGGGTACAATCAGCCCCAGCATTTT,CASSSEIGGYNQPQHF
TRBV7-2,TRBJ1-1,TRBD1,NA,15,TGTGCCAGCAGCTTAACAGGGGGTTTGAACACTGAAGCTTTCTTT,CASSLTGGLNTEAFF
TRBV16,TRBJ1-2,NA,NA,11,TGTGCCAGCAGCTATAGAAATGGCTACACCTTC,CASSYRNGYTF
TRBV5-6,TRBJ1-2,TRBD1,NA,15,TGTGCCAGCAGCCCCTCTGGGAGCAGGGGGGGTGGCTACACCTTC,CASSPSGSRGGGYTF
TRBV30,TRBJ2-3,NA,NA,13,TGTGCCTGGAGTGTACCCAGAGTACATACGCAGTATTTT,CAWSVPRVHTQYF
TRBV7-2,TRBJ2-7,NA,NA,14,TGTGCCAGCAGCTCTACAGCTAACTCCTACGAGCAGTACTTC,CASSSTANSYEQYF
TRBV9,TRBJ2-3,NA,NA,14,TGTGCCAGCACCGTTGGGGGGTACGGAGATACGCAGTATTTT,CASTVGGYGDTQYF
TRBV5-1,TRBJ2-1,NA,NA,15,TGCGCCAGCAGCTCTGGGACTTTCTCCTACAATGAGCAGTTCTTC,CASSSGTFSYNEQFF
TRBV28,TRBJ1-1,NA,NA,15,TGTGCCAGCAGATTTTCAGTAGATTGGTGGACTGAAGCTTTCTTT,CASRFSVDWWTEAFF
TRBV6-5,TRBJ2-1,TRBD2,NA,12,TGTGCCAGCAGCCGCTTAGCGGGTGAGCAGTTCTTC,CASSRLAGEQFF
TRBV4-3,TRBJ2-1,NA,once,15,TGCGCCAGCAGCCAGCTAAGGGTCCCATACAATGAGCAGTTCTTC,CASSQLRVPYNEQFF
TRBV30,TRBJ2-1,TRBD2,NA,17,TGTGCCTGGAGTGTACCCCCTAGCGGGAACAAATTTATTGAGCAGTTCTTC,CAWSVPPSGNKFIEQFF
TRBV5-1,TRBJ2-2,NA,NA,14,TGCGCCAGCAGCTTGGTACCTATGACCGGGGAGCTGTTTTTT,CASSLVPMTGELFF
TRBV5-4,TRBJ1-2,NA,NA,15,TGTGCCAGCAGCTTGGGACTGGAACGGAGTCAGGGCTACACCTTC,CASSLGLERSQGYTF
TRBV6-6,TRBJ2-3,TRBD2,NA,14,TGTGCCAGCAGGGAGCGGGAAGGGACTGATACGCAGTATTTT,CASREREGTDTQYF
TRBV19,TRBJ1-2,NA,NA,14,TGTGCCAGTAGTTTAAGGGATGGGGCCTATGGCTACACCTTC,CASSLRDGAYGYTF
TRBV6-5,TRBJ2-1,TRBD2,once,14,TGTGCCAGTGGGGGACTAGATAGGCAAAGTGAGCAGTTCTTC,CASGGLDRQSEQFF
TRBV7-9,TRBJ1-2,TRBD1,NA,15,TGTGCCAGCAGCTCGACCGGGACAGCTAACTATGGCTACACCTTC,CASSSTGTANYGYTF
TRBV12-5,TRBJ1-1,NA,NA,11,TGTGCTAGTGGTTTCAACAGGGAAGCTTTCTTT,CASGFNREAFF
TRBV7-9,TRBJ2-6,TRBD1,NA,18,TGTGCCAGCAGCTCCCATGACAGGGATATCACCGGGGCCAACGTCCTGACTTTC,CASSSHDRDITGANVLTF
TRBV19,TRBJ2-7,NA,NA,13,TGTGCCAGTAGTGCGGACGGCCCCTACGAGCAGTACTTC,CASSADGPYEQYF
TRBV5-4,TRBJ2-7,NA,NA,13,TGTGCCAGCAGCACCAGACAGGACTACGAGCAGTACTTC,CASSTRQDYEQYF
TRBV2,TRBJ2-7,NA,NA,11,TGTGCCAGCAGTGTGGCTTACGAGCAGTACTTC,CASSVAYEQYF
TRBV28,TRBJ2-7,TRBD2,NA,16,TGTGCCAGCAGCTATCGACTAGCGGGACGAACCTACGAGCAGTACTTC,CASSYRLAGRTYEQYF
TRBV19,TRBJ1-6,NA,NA,18,TGTGCCAGTAGTCTACGGGACTTGCCGGGCTCCTATAATTCACCCCTCCACTTT,CASSLRDLPGSYNSPLHF
TRBV9,TRBJ1-5,NA,NA,15,TGTGCCAGCAGCGTAGGGGCAGGACTCAATCAGCCCCAGCATTTT,CASSVGAGLNQPQHF
TRBV9,TRBJ2-3,TRBD2,NA,16,TGTGCCAGCAGCGTAGAACTAGCGGGAGGTTCAGATACGCAGTATTTT,CASSVELAGGSDTQYF
TRBV29-1,TRBJ1-1,TRBD1,NA,13,TGCAGCGTTGAGAGGGGGCGGGACACTGAAGCTTTCTTT,CSVERGRDTEAFF